Listed below are T cell receptor beta chains from one sample, sequenced in a study of technical replicates of blood from a handful of donors. Method: immunoSEQ multiplex PCR; TCRdb's copy keeps in-frame clones and lacks some. The sample contains some 70,000 clones, about 91% of which appear only once. What was sequenced was T cells isolated from PBMCs. Receptors originate from a human donor in good health. Both conserved end residues are part of each CDR3. The D gene is left open where the match is weak. The listing skips clone size in some rows; elsewhere it reads once, few, many or a size class.

V gene	D gene	clone size	J gene	CDR3 DNA	CDR3 protein
TRBV6-5	TRBD2	-	TRBJ2-2	TGTGCCAGCAGTCGAGCGGGGCCGGACACCGGGGAGCTGTTTTTT	CASSRAGPDTGELFF
TRBV6-1	-	-	TRBJ2-5	TGTGCCAGCAGTGAAACGGCAGGAGGCTGGGGAGAGACCCAGTACTTC	CASSETAGGWGETQYF
TRBV15	TRBD2	-	TRBJ2-5	TGTGCCACCAGCAGATTAACGGGAGGCCCATGGGGGACCCAGTACTTC	CATSRLTGGPWGTQYF
TRBV5-1	TRBD2	-	TRBJ2-4	TGCGCCAGCAGCTTGGAGAGTAGCGGGACAAGAAACATTCAGTACTTC	CASSLESSGTRNIQYF
TRBV28	-	-	TRBJ2-3	TGTGCCAGCAGTTTCTGGGACAACCGAGATACGCAGTATTTT	CASSFWDNRDTQYF
TRBV9	-	once	TRBJ2-2	TGTGCCAGCAGCCTTGGACTATCCACCGGGGAGCTGTTTTTT	CASSLGLSTGELFF
TRBV6-5	-	-	TRBJ1-3	TGTGCCAGCAGTCCGACCCAGGGATCCGGAAACACCATATATTTT	CASSPTQGSGNTIYF
TRBV11-2	TRBD1	-	TRBJ1-1	TGTGCCAGCAGCCCGGCACAGGGGTGGGACACTGAAGCTTTCTTT	CASSPAQGWDTEAFF
TRBV9	TRBD2	-	TRBJ2-7	TGTGCCAGCAGCGTAGGGGAGGGCAGCTCCTACGAGCAGTACTTC	CASSVGEGSSYEQYF
TRBV5-6	TRBD1	-	TRBJ1-5	TGTGCCAGCAGCTTACAGGGGAATCAGCCCCAGCATTTT	CASSLQGNQPQHF
TRBV9	TRBD2	once	TRBJ2-1	TGTGCCAGCAGCGGACTAGCGGGAGATGAGCAGTTCTTC	CASSGLAGDEQFF
TRBV11-3	-	-	TRBJ2-7	TGTGCCAGCAGCTTAGGGCCTCAGGACAACTACGAGCAGTACTTC	CASSLGPQDNYEQYF
TRBV11-2	-	-	TRBJ2-6	TGTGCCAGCAGCGTACCGGGTGGGGCCAACGTCCTGACTTTC	CASSVPGGANVLTF
TRBV7-9	-	-	TRBJ2-7	TGTGCCAGCAGCAACACTAGGACAGACTACGAGCAGTACTTC	CASSNTRTDYEQYF
TRBV6-1	-	-	TRBJ1-2	TGTGCCAGCAGCAACAGCTACTATGGCTACACCTTC	CASSNSYYGYTF
TRBV6-5	TRBD1	-	TRBJ1-2	TGTGCCAGCAGAATGGACAGGGGGGAATCTTATGGCTACACCTTC	CASRMDRGESYGYTF
TRBV7-9	TRBD1	-	TRBJ1-4	TGTGCCAGTCCCCCCTCGGACAGGGTTGAAAAACTGTTTTTT	CASPPSDRVEKLFF
TRBV2	-	-	TRBJ2-1	TGTGCCAGCAGCCTCAATGGAGATGAGCAGTTCTTC	CASSLNGDEQFF
TRBV28	-	-	TRBJ1-4	TGTGCCAGCAGGACTACCGAAAAACTGTTTTTT	CASRTTEKLFF
TRBV6-5	-	-	TRBJ2-7	TGTGCCAGCAGTTACGGTCTAGCAACCGAGCAGTACTTC	CASSYGLATEQYF
TRBV19	-	-	TRBJ1-5	TGTGCCAGTAGTATAATTCACGAGAGCAATCAGCCCCAGCATTTT	CASSIIHESNQPQHF
TRBV4-1	-	-	TRBJ1-5	TGCGCCAGCAGCCAAGATATAGGGGCCAATCAGCCCCAGCATTTT	CASSQDIGANQPQHF
TRBV7-2	TRBD1	-	TRBJ2-7	TGTGCCAGCAGCTTGTTCGACAGGGGGCAGTACTTC	CASSLFDRGQYF
TRBV6-5	-	-	TRBJ1-2	TGTGCCAGCCGAACAGGGCATGGCTACACCTTC	CASRTGHGYTF
TRBV30	TRBD1	-	TRBJ2-5	TGTGCCTGGAGTACGACAGGGGGGGCAGAGACCCAGTACTTC	CAWSTTGGAETQYF
TRBV30	-	-	TRBJ2-3	TGTGCGAGCTTCACAGATACGCAGTATTTT	CASFTDTQYF
TRBV15	TRBD1	-	TRBJ2-7	TGTGCCACCAGCACTTCCCGAGGCGAGACAGGGTATGGCGAGCAGTACTTC	CATSTSRGETGYGEQYF
TRBV11-3	-	-	TRBJ1-4	TGTGCCAGCAGCTTAGTGACTCAAAATGAAAAACTGTTTTTT	CASSLVTQNEKLFF
TRBV19	-	-	TRBJ1-5	TGTGCCAGTAGTAAGGGGCAGGATAGCAATCAGCCCCAGCATTTT	CASSKGQDSNQPQHF
TRBV19	TRBD1	-	TRBJ2-7	TGTGCCAGTAGTGTCGACAGGGAAGGGGGAGAGCAGTACTTC	CASSVDREGGEQYF
TRBV9	-	once	TRBJ2-7	TGTGCCAGCAGCCCAGGAGGGACGGTCACCTACGAGCAGTACTTC	CASSPGGTVTYEQYF
TRBV18	TRBD2	-	TRBJ2-1	TGTGCCAGCTCACCACCGGCGGGAGTCATCCCCTACAATGAGCAGTTCTTC	CASSPPAGVIPYNEQFF
TRBV9	-	-	TRBJ1-1	TGTGCCAGCAGCGCAGGACTTGCCACTGAAGCTTTCTTT	CASSAGLATEAFF
TRBV6-5	TRBD1	-	TRBJ2-1	TGTGCCAGCAGTTACTCTCTCCAGGGGGCCTACAATGAGCAGTTCTTC	CASSYSLQGAYNEQFF
TRBV5-1	TRBD2	few	TRBJ2-2	TGCGCCAGCAGCCGGGAGGGACTAGCAAACGGGGAGCTGTTTTTT	CASSREGLANGELFF
TRBV19	TRBD1	-	TRBJ1-5	TGTGCCAGTAGTTCTGGACAGGTCAATCAGCCCCAGCATTTT	CASSSGQVNQPQHF
TRBV5-6	-	-	TRBJ1-2	TGTGCCAGCAACTTTGGTTCGGCAGGTAGTGGCTACACCTTC	CASNFGSAGSGYTF
TRBV2	TRBD1	few	TRBJ1-5	TGTGCCAGCAGACAGGGGGCAGTGCAGCCCCAGCATTTT	CASRQGAVQPQHF
TRBV25-1	-	-	TRBJ1-2	TGTGCCAGCAGTGACGGTAGGCGGAGCTATGGCTACACCTTC	CASSDGRRSYGYTF
TRBV30	-	-	TRBJ1-1	TGTGCCTCAGGAAGGAACACTGAAGCTTTCTTT	CASGRNTEAFF
TRBV29-1	-	-	TRBJ2-7	TGCAGCGTTGAGGACGGGAGCTACGAGCAGTACTTC	CSVEDGSYEQYF
TRBV10-3	-	-	TRBJ2-1	TGTGCCATCAGTGAAGTTACCGGGGTCAGCTACAATGAGCAGTTCTTC	CAISEVTGVSYNEQFF
TRBV4-1	-	-	TRBJ2-1	TGCGCCAGCAGCCAAGACAGCGGTCCGGTGTTTTCGATAGATGAGCAGTTCTTC	CASSQDSGPVFSIDEQFF